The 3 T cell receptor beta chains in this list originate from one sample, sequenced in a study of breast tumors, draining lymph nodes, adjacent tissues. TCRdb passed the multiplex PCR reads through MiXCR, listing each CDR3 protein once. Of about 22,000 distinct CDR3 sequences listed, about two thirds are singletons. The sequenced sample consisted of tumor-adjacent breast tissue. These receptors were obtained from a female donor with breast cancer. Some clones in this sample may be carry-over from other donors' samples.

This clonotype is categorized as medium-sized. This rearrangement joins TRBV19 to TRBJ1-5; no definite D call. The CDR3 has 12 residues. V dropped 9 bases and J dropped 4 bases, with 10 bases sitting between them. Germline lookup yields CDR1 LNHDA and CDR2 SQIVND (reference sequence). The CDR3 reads CASCAVNQPQHF. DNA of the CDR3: TGTGCCAGCTGCGCGGTGAATCAGCCCCAGCATTTT.

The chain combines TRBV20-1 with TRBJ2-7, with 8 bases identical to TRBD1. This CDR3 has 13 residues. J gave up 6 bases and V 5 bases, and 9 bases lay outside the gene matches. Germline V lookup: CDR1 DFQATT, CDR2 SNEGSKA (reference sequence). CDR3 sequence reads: CSAPGQGPGEQYF. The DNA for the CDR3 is TGCAGTGCTCCTGGACAGGGTCCGGGCGAGCAGTACTTC.

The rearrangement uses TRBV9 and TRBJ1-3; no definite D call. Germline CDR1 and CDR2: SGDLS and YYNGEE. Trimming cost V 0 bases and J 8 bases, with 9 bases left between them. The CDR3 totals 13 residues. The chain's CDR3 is CASSVEGRDTIYF. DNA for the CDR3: TGTGCCAGCAGCGTAGAAGGAAGAGACACCATATATTTT.